This T cell receptor beta chain was identified in a study of blood T cell repertoires in COVID-19. The wider study: The samples span acute and convalescent COVID-19 from the United States, Italy and Spain. PBMCs, B-cell-depleted T cells, or T cells were the source of the cDNA or gDNA that made up the material.

Germline values: CDR1 MDHEN, CDR2 SYDVKM. This CDR3 is 13 amino acids long. With 4 bases removed from V and 2 bases from J, the gap between germline ends came to 9 bases. Original handling: Estimated nucleated cell counts came from reference gene primer amplification. The assay was immunoSEQ multiplex PCR, and TCRdb's table has in-frame clones only and misses some. That table gives V, J and clone size, and the DNA gave D and trimming. The sample has roughly 230,000 clones, around 90% seen once. The rearrangement uses TRBV28 and TRBJ2-7; D is ambiguous. Sequencing used peripheral blood. This TCR came from a human donor in a cohort sampled during active COVID-19. In nucleotides, the CDR3 is TGTGCCAGCAGTTCCACAGTACCCTACGAGCAGTACTTC. This codes for CASSSTVPYEQYF.